The table lists the clone carrying this T cell receptor beta chain with a count of one. The data belong to a study of human thymus T cells. CDR1 MDHEN and CDR2 SYDVKM come from the germline V gene. The CDR3 is made up of 15 amino acids. Losses at the gene ends were 5 bases for V and 2 bases for J; bases not matched to a gene: 7. Corrective surgery for congenital heart defects was being performed on the healthy Finnish infants who were the donors. Half of the eight donors gave roughly 0.45-1 mL blood during surgery. Blood DNA came from all available leukocytes, not a fixed cell number. Sequencing was performed with immunoSEQ multiplex PCR; in TCRdb, only in-frame clones are kept and a portion is missing. This sample carries approximately 49,000 clones, around 95% of them seen once, and the ten largest clones take about 0.17%.

Sequenced: blood. The chain links TRBV28 to TRBJ1-2, with TRBD1 identical over 8 bases. This sequence was found in a girl under three years old with a congenital heart defect but otherwise immunologically healthy. The DNA of the CDR3 is TGTGCCAGCAGTGCCCGTGGACAGGGAAACTATGGCTACACCTTC. Translating gives CASSARGQGNYGYTF.